One and the same sample provided the 25 T cell receptor beta chains below, sequenced in a study of T cells in localized non-small cell lung cancer. Generated by immunoSEQ multiplex PCR, the TCRdb table keeps only in-frame clones and is missing some. The repertoire holds tens of thousands of clones, with 90% as singletons. The sample in question was peripheral blood, obtained before any cancer treatment. These receptors all stem from a woman aged 35 to 75 with stage I lung adenocarcinoma.

The chain employs TRBV28 and TRBJ2-5, with 12 bases aligning to TRBD1. CDR1 is MDHEN, CDR2 SYDVKM, per germline. V trimming: 5 bases; J trimming: 5 bases; junction bases outside the gene matches: 6. CDR3 length equals 15 residues. The CDR3 coding sequence is TGTGCCAGCAGTCCGGGACAGGGGGCTTGGGAGACCCAGTACTTC. Translated, it gives CASSPGQGAWETQYF.

The CDR3 nucleotides read TGTGCCAGCAGGTCACAGGGGGATGGCTACACCTTC. It specifies CASRSQGDGYTF. This chain joins TRBV28 and TRBJ1-2; TRBD1 agrees at 8 bases. The germline CDR1 and CDR2 sequences are MDHEN and SYDVKM. V shed 6 bases, J shed 6 bases, and the junction held 3 bases outside the gene matches. This CDR3 is built from 12 residues.

DNA of the CDR3: TGTGCCAGTTGGAACAGGGCTTACTCTGGAAACACCATATATTTT. This sequence encodes CASWNRAYSGNTIYF. The chain combines TRBV19 with TRBJ1-3; maybe TRBD1 (6 bases). V dropped 8 bases and J dropped 0 bases, with 14 bases sitting between them. The CDR3 is made up of 15 amino acids. The germline CDR1 and CDR2 sequences are LNHDA and SQIVND (reference sequence).

The chain employs TRBV19 and TRBJ2-1; 9 bases match TRBD1. J was trimmed by 4 bases and V by 10 bases; bases with no gene match: 8. The germline V gene has CDR1 LNHDA and CDR2 SQIVND (reference sequence). CDR3 length equals 14 residues. Here the CDR3 reads CATKGTGYYNEQFF. In nucleotides, the CDR3 is TGTGCCACCAAAGGGACAGGGTATTACAATGAGCAGTTCTTC.

The rearrangement joins TRBV14 to TRBJ2-1, with TRBD2 matching 8 bases. The CDR3 has 18 amino acids. V lost 0 bases, J lost 1 base, and 8 bases stayed unmatched. Germline lookup yields CDR1 SGHDN and CDR2 FVKESK. The CDR3 coding sequence is TGTGCCAGCAGCCAAGATGGAGTTGCGGGAGGATCCTACAATGAGCAGTTCTTC. This translates into CASSQDGVAGGSYNEQFF.

V and J are TRBV10-2 and TRBJ2-3; TRBD2 might be the D (6 bases). The CDR3 runs 14 residues. Looked up from germline, CDR1 is WSHSY and CDR2 is SAAADI. Trimming pared 7 bases from V and 6 bases from J, leaving 17 bases between. CDR3 region: CASTEDGSADTQYF. Here the CDR3 DNA reads TGCGCCAGCACCGAAGACGGGAGCGCTGATACGCAGTATTTT.

The chain uses TRBV20-1 and TRBJ1-1; D remains unclear. V lost 5 bases and J 14 bases, leaving 9 bases between the germline ends. Germline V gene data show CDR1 as DFQATT and CDR2 as SNEGSKA (reference sequence). The CDR3 has 8 residues. The CDR3 coding sequence is TGCAGTGCTGCCAATCCATTCTTT. Translated: CSAANPFF.

This chain connects TRBV7-2 to TRBJ2-7; 10 positions match TRBD2. This CDR3 contains 13 residues. Germline V gives CDR1 SGHTA, CDR2 FQGNSA. After removal of 5 bases from V and 12 bases from J, the junction contained 10 bases not matched to a gene. This chain's CDR3 is CASSTGLAASLYF. Here the CDR3 DNA reads TGTGCCAGCAGCACAGGACTAGCGGCAAGCTTGTACTTC.

The chain employs TRBV30 and TRBJ1-5; 11 bases agree with TRBD1. Germline CDR1 is GTSNPN and CDR2 is SVGIG (reference sequence). The CDR3 has 15 residues. V was pared by 5 bases and J by 6 bases, with 9 bases of the junction left unmatched. For the CDR3, the DNA is TGTGCCTGGGATCATTCCGGGACAGGGGGTCAGCCCCAGCATTTT. Amino acids: CAWDHSGTGGQPQHF.

The V call is TRBV28, the J call TRBJ1-6; unclear D gene. CDR3 size: 16 residues. Germline CDR1 reads MDHEN; CDR2 reads SYDVKM. V lost 3 bases to trimming and J lost 4 bases, with 13 bases between them. For the CDR3, the DNA is TGTGCCAGCAGTTTGCGATCGACGGTATATAATTCACCCCTCCACTTT. This encodes CASSLRSTVYNSPLHF. The full variable domain, completed using reference TRBV28 and TRBJ1-6, is DVKVTQSSRYLVKRTGEKVFLECVQDMDHENMFWYRQDPGLGLRLIYFSYDVKMKEKGDIPEGYSVSREKKERFSLILESASTNQTSMYLCASSLRSTVYNSPLHFGNGTRLTVT.

The V call is TRBV6-1, the J call TRBJ2-5, with 8 bases identical to TRBD2. Germline-derived CDR1 and CDR2 are MNHNS and SASEGT. After removal of 5 bases from V and 2 bases from J, the junction contained 1 base not matched to a gene. The CDR3 contains 13 residues. CDR3 sequence: CASSKREQETQYF. DNA of the CDR3: TGTGCCAGCAGTAAGCGGGAGCAAGAGACCCAGTACTTC.

The gene calls are TRBV6-5 and TRBJ1-6, with D possibly matching TRBD1 (5 bases). V was cut by 8 bases and J by 7 bases, with 15 bases left in between. Per the germline V gene, CDR1 is MNHEY and CDR2 is SVGAGI. The CDR3 consists of 14 residues. The CDR3 reads CASGVGGGNSPLHF. In DNA, the CDR3 is TGTGCCAGCGGGGTGGGGGGTGGAAATTCACCCCTCCACTTT.

This chain uses TRBV28 with TRBJ2-7; D gene uncertain. The germline gives CDR1 MDHEN, CDR2 SYDVKM. This CDR3 contains 11 residues. Between the trimmed V and J ends, which lost 8 bases and 5 bases, there was a span of 10 bases. In DNA, the CDR3 is TGTGCCAGCCATTCCAATAACGAGCAGTACTTC. Its protein is CASHSNNEQYF.

This CDR3 reads CASSLGLNTGELFF. As DNA, the CDR3 is TGTGCCAGCAGCTTGGGCCTAAACACCGGGGAGCTGTTTTTT. V usage is TRBV5-6 and J usage is TRBJ2-2; D is undetermined. The germline V gene encodes CDR1 SGHDT and CDR2 YYEEEE. Deletions cut 0 bases from V and 2 bases from J, with 5 bases between. CDR3 size: 14 residues.

This chain connects TRBV28 to TRBJ2-1; 14 bases fit TRBD2. Germline lookup yields CDR1 MDHEN and CDR2 SYDVKM. This CDR3 is 16 amino acids long. After removal of 5 bases from V and 9 bases from J, the junction contained 9 bases not matched to a gene. The CDR3 nucleotides are TGTGCCAGCAGTCATGGACTAGCGGGAGGTCTAGGTGAGCAGTTCTTC. Amino acids: CASSHGLAGGLGEQFF.

The gene calls are TRBV28 and TRBJ1-5; D not resolved. CDR1 is MDHEN, CDR2 SYDVKM, per germline. The CDR3 runs to 17 residues. Trimming took 4 bases from V and 7 from J, leaving 23 bases between them. The CDR3 protein is CASSSVISSFLDQPQHF. In DNA form, the CDR3 reads TGTGCCAGCAGTTCCGTTATTTCCTCATTCCTAGACCAGCCCCAGCATTTT.

The rearrangement links TRBV4-3 to TRBJ2-1; D may be TRBD1 (5 bases). Trimming left V 0 bases short and J 7 bases short, with 16 bases between. The CDR3 contains 16 residues. Germline assignment: CDR1 LGHNA and CDR2 YSLEER. CDR3 region: CASSQDWLAGSNEQFF. The CDR3, as DNA: TGCGCCAGCAGCCAAGATTGGTTAGCAGGGTCGAATGAGCAGTTCTTC.

This sequence joins TRBV19 and TRBJ2-7; D uncertain. CDR1 and CDR2 (germline): LNHDA, SQIVND (reference sequence). V was pared by 4 bases and J by 2 bases, with 9 bases between. The CDR3 has 13 residues. For the CDR3, the DNA is TGTGCCAGTAGTACGAACTCAGCCTACGAGCAGTACTTC. It is translated as CASSTNSAYEQYF.

The chain uses TRBV6-4 and TRBJ2-7; D might be TRBD1 (6 bases). The CDR3 extends over 15 amino acids. Per the germline V gene, CDR1 is MRHNA and CDR2 is SNTAGT. Trimming left V 9 bases short and J 1 base short, with 19 bases between. The CDR3 nucleotides read TGTGCCAGATATGGGAACCTACAGGGATCCTACGAGCAGTACTTC. Residues: CARYGNLQGSYEQYF.

The chain recombines TRBV19 with TRBJ1-5; D is possibly TRBD1 (6 bases). CDR1 and CDR2 from the germline V gene are LNHDA and SQIVND (reference sequence). Trimming stripped 3 bases from V and 5 bases from J, with 14 bases between. The CDR3 is 15 amino acids. The CDR3 sequence is CASSMFRGIYQPQHF. The CDR3 DNA reads TGTGCCAGTAGTATGTTCAGGGGAATTTATCAGCCCCAGCATTTT.

The V call is TRBV27, the J call TRBJ2-3; 10 bases match TRBD2. The CDR3 consists of 14 residues. CDR1 is MNHEY, CDR2 SMNVEV, per germline (reference sequence). V lost 2 bases to trimming and J lost 4 bases; unmatched junction nucleotides: 0. The CDR3 coding sequence is TGTGCCAGCAGTTTACTAGCGGGAGCAGATACGCAGTATTTT. This gives the protein CASSLLAGADTQYF.

This chain joins TRBV18 and TRBJ1-1; no clear D gene. V lost 1 base and J 2 bases, leaving 8 bases between the germline ends. Looked up from germline, CDR1 is KGHSH and CDR2 is LQKENI. The CDR3 spans 14 residues. The CDR3 DNA is TGTGCCAGCTCACCACAGGGCCCAAACACTGAAGCTTTCTTT. Residues: CASSPQGPNTEAFF.

This clone was seen only once. The V call is TRBV18, the J call TRBJ1-2; D is perhaps TRBD1 (6 bases). CDR3 length equals 13 residues. Germline V lookup: CDR1 KGHSH, CDR2 LQKENI. With 9 bases removed from V and 3 bases from J, the gap between germline ends came to 14 bases. The CDR3, as DNA: TGTGCCAGTGCAGTGGGGGCCCACTATGGCTACACCTTC. Amino acids: CASAVGAHYGYTF.

The rearrangement joins TRBV14 to TRBJ2-2; no clear D. CDR3 length: 13 amino acids. Germline V CDR1 and CDR2: SGHDN, FVKESK. The ends were cut back, 1 base at V and 8 bases at J, with 8 bases in the middle. CDR3 nucleotides: TGTGCCAGCAGCCAAGCTTTCAGGGGGGAGCTGTTTTTT. Protein sequence: CASSQAFRGELFF.

This clone was counted a single time. The chain is built from TRBV27 and TRBJ2-5; D tentatively reads TRBD1 or TRBD2 (5 bases each). CDR1 is MNHEY, CDR2 SMNVEV, per germline (reference sequence). The CDR3 sequence is 14 residues long. With 7 bases removed from V and 1 base from J, the gap between germline ends came to 13 bases. The CDR3 sequence is CASKRGPLQETQYF. CDR3 sequence (DNA): TGTGCCAGCAAACGGGGACCGCTCCAAGAGACCCAGTACTTC.